These 28 T cell receptor beta chains came from one sample sequenced in a study of CD8+ T cells in alopecia areata. Extracted RNA was reverse transcribed, and the resulting cDNA served as sequencing template. The method was immunoSEQ multiplex PCR; TCRdb's version includes in-frame clones alone and lacks a portion of them. The data contain 75,000 to 100,000 clones, about two fifths of them singletons. Sequencing used CD4+ T cells sorted from blood. Receptors originate from a human donor with alopecia areata.

The rearrangement uses TRBV6-1 and TRBJ2-2, with a tentative D call TRBD1 (5 bases). Trimming stripped 2 bases from V and 0 bases from J, with 7 bases between. The CDR3 is 15 amino acids. The V gene's germline CDR1 is MNHNS and CDR2 SASEGT. CDR3 nucleotide sequence: TGTGCCAGCAGTGAAAGGGGAACGAACACCGGGGAGCTGTTTTTT. This codes for CASSERGTNTGELFF.

This chain joins TRBV5-1 and TRBJ2-7; TRBD2 aligns across 12 bases. The CDR3 runs to 15 residues. Germline V gene sequence: CDR1 SGHRS, CDR2 YFSETQ. J lost 5 bases, V lost 5 bases, and 8 bases had no gene match. This CDR3 reads CASSSQTSGSHEQYF. CDR3 DNA: TGCGCCAGCAGTTCCCAGACTAGCGGGAGCCACGAGCAGTACTTC.

The rearrangement links TRBV16 to TRBJ1-5, with D possibly being TRBD1 (5 bases). There are 14 residues in the CDR3. The V gene lost 7 bases and the J gene lost 3 bases, with 13 bases spanning the gap. Germline V gives CDR1 KGHSY, CDR2 FQNENV. CDR3 residues: CASKHGAVNQPQHF. The CDR3 DNA sequence: TGTGCCAGCAAGCACGGGGCAGTCAATCAGCCCCAGCATTTT.

This clone was seen more than once but under ten times. The chain recombines TRBV18 with TRBJ2-7, with D tentatively TRBD1 or TRBD2 (5 bases each). Looked up from germline, CDR1 is KGHSH and CDR2 is LQKENI. Trimming removed 2 bases from V and 6 bases from J, with 5 bases in between. CDR3 length: 11 amino acids. The CDR3 sequence: CASSPGTEQYF. DNA for the CDR3: TGTGCCAGCTCACCAGGGACCGAGCAGTACTTC.

The chain links TRBV5-8 to TRBJ2-3; D is uncertain. The CDR3 loop spans 14 amino acids. Germline lookup yields CDR1 SGHTS and CDR2 YDEGEE. The ends were cut back, 1 base at V and 0 bases at J, with 6 bases in the middle. The CDR3 DNA follows: TGTGCCAGCAGCTTGACTTGGAGCACAGATACGCAGTATTTT. It encodes CASSLTWSTDTQYF.

The chain links TRBV5-1 to TRBJ1-2, with no clear D. Germline lookup yields CDR1 SGHRS and CDR2 YFSETQ. The CDR3 totals 17 residues. V lost 1 base and J lost 2, with 18 bases in between. The CDR3 loop reads CASSLIAGQTGNYGYTF. The CDR3 bases are TGCGCCAGCAGCTTGATAGCGGGCCAGACTGGAAACTATGGCTACACCTTC.

This clone was seen a few times. V usage is TRBV18 and J usage is TRBJ2-3; no clear D gene. CDR3 length: 15 residues. Germline V CDR1 and CDR2: KGHSH, LQKENI. V was trimmed by 3 bases and J by 0 bases, leaving 10 bases between them. The CDR3 protein is CASSPAGSSTDTQYF. CDR3 DNA: TGTGCCAGCTCACCGGCCGGATCTAGCACAGATACGCAGTATTTT.

The rearrangement links TRBV4-1 to TRBJ1-1, with D tentatively TRBD1 (6 bases). Germline V gives CDR1 MGHRA, CDR2 YSYEKL. The CDR3 sequence is 16 residues long. The V gene lost 4 bases and the J gene lost 1 base, with 16 bases spanning the gap. The CDR3 bases are TGCGCCAGCAGCCGTTCACAGGGCTACGCGAACACTGAAGCTTTCTTT. This gives the protein CASSRSQGYANTEAFF.

The rearrangement links TRBV27 to TRBJ2-7, with D possibly being TRBD2 (7 bases). Germline V gives CDR1 MNHEY, CDR2 SMNVEV (reference sequence). V lost 5 bases, J lost 3 bases, and 23 bases lay in between. This CDR3 has 17 residues. The CDR3 sequence is CASSLHLRGGSYYEQYF. Here the CDR3 DNA reads TGTGCCAGCAGTCTACATCTGAGGGGGGGGTCCTACTACGAGCAGTACTTC.

The chain couples TRBV7-8 to TRBJ2-7; TRBD1 might be the D (6 bases). V lost 4 bases to trimming and J lost 4 bases, with 14 bases between them. Germline CDR1 reads SGHVS; CDR2 reads FQNEAQ. CDR3 length: 14 amino acids. As DNA, the CDR3 is TGTGCCAGCAGCTCCCACAGGGTTTCATACGAGCAGTACTTC. Protein product: CASSSHRVSYEQYF.

The chain carries TRBV11-2 and TRBJ2-1; 7 bases are a match to TRBD2. CDR3 length equals 16 residues. The V segment lost 5 bases and the J segment 4 bases; nucleotides outside the gene matches: 11. Germline CDR1 is SGHAT and CDR2 is FQNNGV. CDR3 nucleotide sequence: TGTGCCAGCAGCCCAGAGAGACTAGCCGGGTACAATGAGCAGTTCTTC. This sequence encodes CASSPERLAGYNEQFF.

The V and J genes are TRBV7-2 and TRBJ2-2; 8 positions match TRBD1. V trimming: 7 bases; J trimming: 3 bases; junction bases outside the gene matches: 4. Germline CDR1 SGHTA, CDR2 FQGNSA. The CDR3 runs 14 residues. The CDR3 bases are TGTGCCAGCATCACGGACAGGGACACCGGGGAGCTGTTTTTT. Protein product: CASITDRDTGELFF.

This clone was recorded once. The chain links TRBV6-5 to TRBJ1-1; D unresolved. The CDR3 is 14 residues long. V was pared by 0 bases and J by 3 bases, with 8 bases between. Germline assignment: CDR1 MNHEY and CDR2 SVGAGI. CDR3 nucleotide sequence: TGTGCCAGCAGTTACTCGACGGTATACACTGAAGCTTTCTTT. Translating gives CASSYSTVYTEAFF.

The chain carries TRBV18 and TRBJ2-1; 8 bases map to TRBD1. CDR1 and CDR2 from the germline V gene are KGHSH and LQKENI. There are 14 residues in the CDR3. V was clipped by 3 bases and J by 4 bases; unmatched bases: 2. The CDR3 region is CASSPQGAYNEQFF. The CDR3 DNA reads as TGTGCCAGCTCACCCCAGGGGGCGTACAATGAGCAGTTCTTC.

The V call is TRBV30, the J call TRBJ2-1; TRBD1 might be the D (5 bases). Trimming left V 1 base short and J 0 bases short, with 10 bases between. The CDR3 length is 15 residues. In germline, CDR1 is GTSNPN, CDR2 SVGIG (reference sequence). CDR3 protein: CAWSAGSSSYNEQFF. CDR3 bases: TGTGCCTGGAGTGCAGGGTCGAGCTCCTACAATGAGCAGTTCTTC.

This clone appeared once. The chain links TRBV6-5 to TRBJ2-7; TRBD1 aligns across 9 bases. From germline, CDR1 is MNHEY and CDR2 SVGAGI. V gave up 7 bases and J gave up 5 bases; unmatched junction bases: 12. CDR3 size: 15 residues. CDR3 coding DNA: TGTGCCAGCACCGACGGGGGACAGGGTTTCCACGAGCAGTACTTC. Translation: CASTDGGQGFHEQYF.

V and J are TRBV4-1 and TRBJ1-2, with TRBD1 identical over 8 bases. This CDR3 is 14 amino acids long. Looked up from germline, CDR1 is MGHRA and CDR2 is YSYEKL. The junction had 4 bases not matched to a gene; V was cut back by 3 bases and J by 4 bases. In nucleotides, the CDR3 is TGCGCCAGCAGCCAGGACAGGGCTTCCTATGGCTACACCTTC. It is translated as CASSQDRASYGYTF.

CDR3 DNA sequence: TGTGCCAGCAGTGTATTGCGGGGGACTGAAGCTTTCTTT. Protein: CASSVLRGTEAFF. J is TRBJ1-1 and V is TRBV6-5, with D maybe TRBD1 (5 bases). The CDR3 is 13 residues long. Trimming cost V 5 bases and J 5 bases, with 12 bases left between them. The germline CDR1 and CDR2 sequences are MNHEY and SVGAGI.

The rearrangement links TRBV23-1 to TRBJ2-7, with D perhaps matching TRBD1 (7 bases). TRBV23-1 falls under the ORF class, with uncertain function. The V gene lost 2 bases and the J gene lost 3 bases, with 23 bases spanning the gap. The CDR3 contains 18 residues. In DNA, the CDR3 is TGCGCCAGCAGTCAAACCCGGGGAAGGGGGGACAGTAACTACGAGCAGTACTTC. Translated, it gives CASSQTRGRGDSNYEQYF.

This clone was counted a few times. The chain carries TRBV5-1 and TRBJ2-6, with 10 bases lining up with TRBD2. The germline CDR1 and CDR2 sequences are SGHRS and YFSETQ. With V trimmed by 2 bases and J by 0 bases, 2 bases remained unmatched. This CDR3 is built from 17 residues. CDR3 in amino acids: CASSLTSGASGANVLTF. The CDR3 DNA is TGCGCCAGCAGCTTAACTAGCGGGGCCTCTGGGGCCAACGTCCTGACTTTC.

The chain joins TRBV2 to TRBJ2-7; 10 bases are shared with TRBD2. Germline trimming cut 7 bases from V and 1 base from J; bases unmatched to any gene: 13. CDR1 and CDR2 from the germline V gene are SNHLY and FYNNEI. The CDR3 is 17 residues long. The CDR3 is CASKLGPLAGESYEQYF. CDR3 DNA: TGTGCCAGCAAACTTGGGCCCCTAGCGGGAGAATCCTACGAGCAGTACTTC.

The table lists this clone with many counts. The chain employs TRBV4-3 and TRBJ2-7; D might be TRBD2 (5 bases). The CDR3 loop spans 15 amino acids. CDR1 and CDR2 from the germline V gene are LGHNA and YSLEER. Trimming shortened V by 1 base and J by 6 bases, and 16 bases separated the two germline ends. The CDR3 loop reads CASSQVSGGLGEQYF. The CDR3 nucleotides are TGCGCCAGCAGCCAAGTGAGCGGAGGACTGGGCGAGCAGTACTTC.

The chain joins TRBV4-2 to TRBJ2-5; no clear D. The germline V gene has CDR1 LGHNA and CDR2 YNFKEQ. With 1 base removed from V and 0 bases from J, the gap between germline ends came to 12 bases. This CDR3 spans 16 amino acids. The CDR3 loop reads CASSQGPLPYQETQYF. The DNA of the CDR3 is TGTGCCAGCAGCCAAGGTCCCCTCCCGTACCAAGAGACCCAGTACTTC.

This clone was recorded once. The chain combines TRBV9 with TRBJ2-6; a weak D match, TRBD1 (5 bases). V was cut by 4 bases and J by 0 bases, with 8 bases left in between. The CDR3 runs to 15 residues. Germline V lookup: CDR1 SGDLS, CDR2 YYNGEE. In DNA form, the CDR3 reads TGTGCCAGCAGCCTAAGGGGCTCTGGGGCCAACGTCCTGACTTTC. Translated, it gives CASSLRGSGANVLTF. Full variable domain (missing parts from reference TRBV9 and TRBJ2-6): DSGVTQTPKHLITATGQRVTLRCSPRSGDLSVYWYQQSLDQGLQFLIQYYNGEERAKGNILERFSAQQFPDLHSELNLSSLELGDSALYFCASSLRGSGANVLTFGAGSRLTVL.

The chain has TRBV7-2 and TRBJ2-5; D ambiguous. Trimming removed 2 bases at V and 5 bases at J, with 12 bases between. The CDR3 extends over 14 amino acids. Germline lookup yields CDR1 SGHTA and CDR2 FQGNSA. This CDR3 is CASSLSNVRETQYF. The CDR3 DNA reads TGTGCCAGCAGCTTATCGAATGTTAGGGAGACCCAGTACTTC.

J is TRBJ1-5 and V is TRBV4-1, with D unclear. V was shortened by 2 bases and J by 1 base, with 12 bases between the two germline ends. Germline lookup yields CDR1 MGHRA and CDR2 YSYEKL. The CDR3 is 16 amino acids. CDR3 residues: CASSQNEAFSNQPQHF. The CDR3 DNA reads TGCGCCAGCAGCCAAAATGAGGCGTTCAGCAATCAGCCCCAGCATTTT.

The J gene is TRBJ2-7, the V gene TRBV30; D is undetermined. The V end lost 3 bases, the J end lost 3 bases, and 9 bases lay between the germline ends. From germline, CDR1 is GTSNPN and CDR2 SVGIG (reference sequence). CDR3 length equals 12 residues. DNA for the CDR3: TGTGCCTGGAGCCCGGACCGCTACGAGCAGTACTTC. This sequence encodes CAWSPDRYEQYF.

The chain uses TRBV6-5 and TRBJ2-3, with D unresolved. Per the germline V gene, CDR1 is MNHEY and CDR2 is SVGAGI. V dropped 2 bases and J dropped 2 bases, with 5 bases sitting between them. The CDR3 contains 13 residues. The CDR3: CASSYPFTDTQYF. The CDR3 nucleotides are TGTGCCAGCAGTTACCCCTTCACAGATACGCAGTATTTT.